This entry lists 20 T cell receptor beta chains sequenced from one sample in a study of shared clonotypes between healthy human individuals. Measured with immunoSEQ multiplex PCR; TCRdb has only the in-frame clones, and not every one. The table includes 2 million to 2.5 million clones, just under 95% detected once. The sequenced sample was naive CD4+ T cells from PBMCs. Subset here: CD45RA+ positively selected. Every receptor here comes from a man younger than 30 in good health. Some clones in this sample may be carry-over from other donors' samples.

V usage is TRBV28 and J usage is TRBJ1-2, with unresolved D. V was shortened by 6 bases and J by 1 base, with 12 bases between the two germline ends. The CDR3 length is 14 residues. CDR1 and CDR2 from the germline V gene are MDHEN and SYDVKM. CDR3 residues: CASSSNSLNYGYTF. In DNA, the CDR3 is TGTGCCAGCAGCTCAAACAGCCTTAACTATGGCTACACCTTC.

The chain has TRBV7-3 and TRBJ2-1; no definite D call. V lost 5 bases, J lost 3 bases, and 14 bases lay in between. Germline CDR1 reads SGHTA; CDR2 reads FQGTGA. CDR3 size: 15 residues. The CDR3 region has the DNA TGTGCCAGCAGCCCCGAACCAGTGAGCTACAATGAGCAGTTCTTC. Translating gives CASSPEPVSYNEQFF.

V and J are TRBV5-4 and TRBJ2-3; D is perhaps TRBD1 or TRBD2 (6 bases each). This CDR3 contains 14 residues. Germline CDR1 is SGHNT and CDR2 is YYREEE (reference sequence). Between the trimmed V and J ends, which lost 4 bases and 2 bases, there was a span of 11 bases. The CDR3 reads CASSRGPSTDTQYF. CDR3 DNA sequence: TGTGCCAGCAGCCGGGGGCCCTCCACAGATACGCAGTATTTT.

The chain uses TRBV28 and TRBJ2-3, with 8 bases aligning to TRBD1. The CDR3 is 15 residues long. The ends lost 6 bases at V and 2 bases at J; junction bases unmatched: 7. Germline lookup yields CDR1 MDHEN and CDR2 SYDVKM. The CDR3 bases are TGTGCCAGCAGCACAAGACAGGGGATCACAGATACGCAGTATTTT. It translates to CASSTRQGITDTQYF. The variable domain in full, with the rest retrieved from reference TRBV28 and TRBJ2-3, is DVKVTQSSRYLVKRTGEKVFLECVQDMDHENMFWYRQDPGLGLRLIYFSYDVKMKEKGDIPEGYSVSREKKERFSLILESASTNQTSMYLCASSTRQGITDTQYFGPGTRLTVL.

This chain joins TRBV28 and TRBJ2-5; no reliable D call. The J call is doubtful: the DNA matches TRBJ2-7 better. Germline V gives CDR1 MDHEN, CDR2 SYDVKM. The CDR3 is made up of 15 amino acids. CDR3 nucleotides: TGTGCCAGCAGTTTATATCAAGGGCTCCTAAACGAGCAGTACTTC. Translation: CASSLYQGLLNEQYF.

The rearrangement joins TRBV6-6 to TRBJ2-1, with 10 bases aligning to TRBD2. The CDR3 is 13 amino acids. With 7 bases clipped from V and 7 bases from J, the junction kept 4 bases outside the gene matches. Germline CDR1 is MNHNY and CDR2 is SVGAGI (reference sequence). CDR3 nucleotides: TGTGCCAGCACGACTAGCGGGTGGAATGAGCAGTTCTTC. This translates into CASTTSGWNEQFF.

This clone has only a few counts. The CDR3 loop is CASRGPGAGGGELFF. DNA of the CDR3: TGTGCCAGCAGGGGTCCGGGCGCGGGAGGCGGGGAGCTGTTTTTT. The V gene is TRBV2, the J gene TRBJ2-2; 8 nucleotides align to TRBD2. The CDR3 loop spans 15 amino acids. CDR1 is SNHLY and CDR2 is FYNNEI in the germline V gene. V was clipped by 6 bases and J by 7 bases; unmatched bases: 10.

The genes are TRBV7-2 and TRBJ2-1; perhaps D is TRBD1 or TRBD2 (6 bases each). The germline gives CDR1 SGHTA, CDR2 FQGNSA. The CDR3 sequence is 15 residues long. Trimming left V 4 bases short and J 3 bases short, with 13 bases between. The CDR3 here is CASSSQGGLYNEQFF. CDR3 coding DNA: TGTGCCAGCAGCTCCCAAGGGGGGCTCTACAATGAGCAGTTCTTC.

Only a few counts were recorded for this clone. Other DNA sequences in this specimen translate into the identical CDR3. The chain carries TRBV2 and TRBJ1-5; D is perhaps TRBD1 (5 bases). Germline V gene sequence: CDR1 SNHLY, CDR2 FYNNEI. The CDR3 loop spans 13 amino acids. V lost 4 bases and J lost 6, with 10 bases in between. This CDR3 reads CASSVGGGQPQHF. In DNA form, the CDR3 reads TGTGCCAGCAGTGTCGGGGGAGGTCAGCCCCAGCATTTT.

DNA for the CDR3: TGTGCCAGCAGCAAGGACAGGATCAATCAGCCCCAGCATTTT. Protein product: CASSKDRINQPQHF. This rearrangement joins TRBV2 to TRBJ1-5; TRBD1 matches 7 bases. CDR3 size: 14 residues. The V gene end was trimmed by 6 bases and the J gene end by 3 bases; junction bases not matched to a gene: 5. Germline V gene data show CDR1 as SNHLY and CDR2 as FYNNEI.

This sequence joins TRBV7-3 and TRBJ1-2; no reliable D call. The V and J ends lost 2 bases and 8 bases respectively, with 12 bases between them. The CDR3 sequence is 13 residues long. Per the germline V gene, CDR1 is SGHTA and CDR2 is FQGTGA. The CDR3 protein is CASSLDGVGGYTF. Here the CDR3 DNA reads TGTGCCAGCAGCTTAGACGGGGTCGGGGGCTACACCTTC.

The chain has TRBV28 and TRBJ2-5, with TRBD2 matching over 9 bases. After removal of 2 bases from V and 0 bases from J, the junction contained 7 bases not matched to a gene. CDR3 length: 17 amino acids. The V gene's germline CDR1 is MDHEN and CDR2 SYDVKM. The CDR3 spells CASSLAGGASYQETQYF. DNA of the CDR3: TGTGCCAGCAGTTTAGCGGGAGGGGCCTCGTACCAAGAGACCCAGTACTTC.

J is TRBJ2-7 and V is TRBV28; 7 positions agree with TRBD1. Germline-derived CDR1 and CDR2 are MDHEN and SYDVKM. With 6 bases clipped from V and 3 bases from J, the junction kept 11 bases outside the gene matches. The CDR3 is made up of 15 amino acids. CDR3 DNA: TGTGCCAGCAGCCCGGCATCGACAGGGCGCTACGAGCAGTACTTC. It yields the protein CASSPASTGRYEQYF. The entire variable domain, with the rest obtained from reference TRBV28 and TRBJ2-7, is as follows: DVKVTQSSRYLVKRTGEKVFLECVQDMDHENMFWYRQDPGLGLRLIYFSYDVKMKEKGDIPEGYSVSREKKERFSLILESASTNQTSMYLCASSPASTGRYEQYFGPGTRLTVT.

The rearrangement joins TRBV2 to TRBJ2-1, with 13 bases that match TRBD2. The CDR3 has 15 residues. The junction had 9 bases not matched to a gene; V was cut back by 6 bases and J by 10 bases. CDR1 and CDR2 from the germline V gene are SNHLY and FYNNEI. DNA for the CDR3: TGTGCCAGCAGCTTCGGACTAGCGGGAGAGGGGGAGCAGTTCTTC. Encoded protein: CASSFGLAGEGEQFF.

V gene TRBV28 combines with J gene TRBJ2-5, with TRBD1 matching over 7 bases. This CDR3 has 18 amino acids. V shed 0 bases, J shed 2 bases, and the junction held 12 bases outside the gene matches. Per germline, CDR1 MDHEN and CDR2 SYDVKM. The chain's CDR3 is CASSLWSRRGGRQETQYF. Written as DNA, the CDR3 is TGTGCCAGCAGTTTATGGTCGAGGAGAGGGGGCAGGCAAGAGACCCAGTACTTC.

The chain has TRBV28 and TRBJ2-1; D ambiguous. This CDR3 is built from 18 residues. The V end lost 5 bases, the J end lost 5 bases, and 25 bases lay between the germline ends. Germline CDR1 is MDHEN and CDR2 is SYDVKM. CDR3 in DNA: TGTGCCAGCAGTGGAACGGTGGGTCGGCAGAACTACGACAATGAGCAGTTCTTC. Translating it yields CASSGTVGRQNYDNEQFF.

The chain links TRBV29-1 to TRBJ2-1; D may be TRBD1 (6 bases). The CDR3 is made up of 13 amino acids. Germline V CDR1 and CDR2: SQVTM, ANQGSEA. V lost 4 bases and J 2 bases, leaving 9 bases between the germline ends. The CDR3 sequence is CSVGTDTYNEQFF. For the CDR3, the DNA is TGCAGCGTTGGGACAGACACCTACAATGAGCAGTTCTTC.

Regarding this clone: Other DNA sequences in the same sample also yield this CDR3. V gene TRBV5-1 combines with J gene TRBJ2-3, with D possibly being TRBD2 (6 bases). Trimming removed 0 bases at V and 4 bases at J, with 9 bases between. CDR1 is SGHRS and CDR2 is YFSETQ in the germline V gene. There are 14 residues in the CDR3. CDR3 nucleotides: TGCGCCAGCAGCTTGGGGAGGGCCGCAGATACGCAGTATTTT. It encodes CASSLGRAADTQYF.

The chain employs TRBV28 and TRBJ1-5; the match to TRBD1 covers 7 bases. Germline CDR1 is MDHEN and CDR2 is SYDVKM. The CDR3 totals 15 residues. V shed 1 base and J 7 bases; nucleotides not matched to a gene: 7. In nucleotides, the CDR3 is TGTGCCAGCAGTTTATCCGCGACAGGGCACCAGCCCCAGCATTTT. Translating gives CASSLSATGHQPQHF.

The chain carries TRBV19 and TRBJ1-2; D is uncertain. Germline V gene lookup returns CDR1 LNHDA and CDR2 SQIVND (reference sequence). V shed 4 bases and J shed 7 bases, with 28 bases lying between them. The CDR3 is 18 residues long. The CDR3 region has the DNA TGTGCCAGTAGTACAATTCATACGGAGGTCGAATATGGTAGTGGCTACACCTTC. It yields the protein CASSTIHTEVEYGSGYTF.